What follows are 28 T cell receptor beta chains derived from one specimen sequenced in a study of T-cell reconstitution after alpha-beta-depleted transplantation in children. A library of TCRbeta sequences, prepared with unique molecular identifiers, was generated. TCRdb reprocessed the PCR reads via MiXCR and lists one record per CDR3 protein. The repertoire has about 980,000 distinct CDR3 sequences, roughly 29% of them found once; the top ten carry approximately 30%. The starting material was PBMCs, mostly from graft donor cells, obtained 360 days after TCRalphabeta/CD19-depleted stem cell transplant. The receptors come from a boy under three years old who had a stem cell transplant for SCID, so the T cells may come from the graft donor.

This clonotype was seen only a few times. The V call is TRBV6-1, the J call TRBJ1-6; TRBD1 aligns across 8 bases. V lost 6 bases and J lost 9; bases outside the gene matches: 7. Germline CDR1 and CDR2: MNHNS and SASEGT. The CDR3 is 14 residues long. The CDR3: CASRNRDRSSPLHF. For the CDR3, the DNA is TGTGCCAGCAGGAACCGGGACAGGTCTTCACCCCTCCACTTT.

The chain uses TRBV5-1 and TRBJ2-1, with 11 bases aligning to TRBD1. The V gene's germline CDR1 is SGHRS and CDR2 YFSETQ. Losses at the gene ends were 4 bases for V and 7 bases for J; bases not matched to a gene: 7. This CDR3 region has 15 residues. The CDR3 region has the DNA TGCGCCAGCAGCCCAGGACAGGGGGCGCGAAATGAGCAGTTCTTC. It specifies CASSPGQGARNEQFF.

Only a few counts were recorded for this clonotype. The V and J genes are TRBV6-2 or TRBV6-3 and TRBJ2-1; 9 bases agree with TRBD2. CDR1 is MNHEY, CDR2 SVGEGT, per germline. The J segment lost 2 bases and the V segment lost 0 bases, leaving 5 bases of the junction unmatched. There are 17 residues in the CDR3. For the CDR3, the DNA is TGTGCCAGCAGTTACTCCCGGGCTAGCGGGACCTACAATGAGCAGTTCTTC. Residues: CASSYSRASGTYNEQFF.

This clonotype was seen more than once but under ten times. This chain connects TRBV20-1 to TRBJ2-5; TRBD2 is a possible D gene (6 bases). Trimming left V 6 bases short and J 7 bases short, with 18 bases between. Germline V gene data show CDR1 as DFQATT and CDR2 as SNEGSKA (reference sequence). The CDR3 runs 13 residues. The CDR3 spells CSAKDPGEWTQYF. CDR3 coding DNA: TGCAGTGCCAAGGACCCGGGAGAGTGGACCCAGTACTTC.

V gene TRBV12-3 or TRBV12-4 combines with J gene TRBJ2-3, with no clear D. The CDR3 consists of 14 residues. The germline V and J ends were trimmed by 7 bases and 1 base, with 12 bases remaining between them. The CDR3 nucleotides read TGTGCCAGCATCTCCCCCTCCCGCACAGATACGCAGTATTTT. Translated, it gives CASISPSRTDTQYF.

This chain uses TRBV29-1 with TRBJ2-7; either TRBD1 or TRBD2 may supply D (7 bases each). This CDR3 comprises 15 residues. The germline V and J ends were trimmed by 1 base and 3 bases, with 16 bases remaining between them. The germline V gene has CDR1 SQVTM and CDR2 ANQGSEA. CDR3 sequence reads: CSVEGQRDSHYEQYF. The CDR3 DNA reads as TGCAGCGTTGAAGGCCAGCGGGACAGCCACTACGAGCAGTACTTC.

In this sample, this clonotype turned up a few times. This chain uses TRBV6-5 with TRBJ2-3, with unresolved D. The V end was cut by 10 bases, the J end by 4 bases, with 12 bases between. Germline assignment: CDR1 MNHEY and CDR2 SVGAGI. The CDR3 is 12 residues long. CDR3 DNA sequence: TGTGCCACCCGAATTGGCGCAGATACGCAGTATTTT. This gives the protein CATRIGADTQYF.

This clonotype was detected only a few times. The genes are TRBV28 and TRBJ2-3; tentatively, D is TRBD1 or TRBD2 (5 bases each). CDR1 MDHEN and CDR2 SYDVKM come from the germline V gene. The germline V and J ends were trimmed by 2 bases and 3 bases, with 12 bases remaining between them. CDR3 length: 15 residues. CDR3: CASSLMGTLTDTQYF. The CDR3 region has the DNA TGTGCCAGCAGTTTAATGGGGACGCTGACAGATACGCAGTATTTT.

This clonotype came up a few times. V gene TRBV6-2 or TRBV6-3 combines with J gene TRBJ2-1; unclear D gene. This CDR3 comprises 13 residues. V dropped 3 bases and J dropped 3 bases, with 6 bases sitting between them. The germline V gene has CDR1 MNHEY and CDR2 SVGEGT. The CDR3 loop reads CASSYWNYNEQFF. The DNA of the CDR3 is TGTGCCAGCAGTTATTGGAACTACAATGAGCAGTTCTTC.

The rearrangement uses TRBV2 and TRBJ2-7; D remains ambiguous. The germline V gene has CDR1 SNHLY and CDR2 FYNNEI. V was pared by 0 bases and J by 4 bases, with 7 bases between. CDR3 length: 13 residues. In DNA form, the CDR3 reads TGTGCCAGCAGTGAAGCGCCCAATTACGAGCAGTACTTC. Protein: CASSEAPNYEQYF.

The chain couples TRBV4-1 to TRBJ2-7; the match to TRBD1 covers 10 bases. This CDR3 spans 16 amino acids. The V gene end was trimmed by 4 bases and the J gene end by 6 bases; junction bases not matched to a gene: 12. Germline CDR1 MGHRA, CDR2 YSYEKL. The CDR3 spells CASSRTAGTGVFEQYF. CDR3 nucleotide sequence: TGCGCCAGCAGCCGGACAGCCGGGACAGGGGTGTTCGAGCAGTACTTC.

The table lists this clonotype with many counts. J is TRBJ2-2 and V is TRBV12-3 or TRBV12-4; 7 bases fit TRBD2. V shed 3 bases and J 5 bases; nucleotides not matched to a gene: 6. CDR3 length: 15 residues. CDR3 region: CASSLRQGGTGELFF. The CDR3 DNA follows: TGTGCCAGCAGTTTGAGGCAGGGAGGGACCGGGGAGCTGTTTTTT.

The CDR3 here is CATSRERGSHYEQYF. Here the CDR3 DNA reads TGTGCCACCAGCAGAGAACGGGGGTCCCACTACGAGCAGTACTTC. This chain joins TRBV15 and TRBJ2-7; D is perhaps TRBD2 (6 bases). This CDR3 has 15 residues. Germline V gene sequence: CDR1 LNHNV, CDR2 YYDKDF (reference sequence). V lost 0 bases, J lost 3 bases, and 12 bases lay in between.

In its sample, this clonotype was seen a few times. The genes are TRBV5-6 and TRBJ1-1; D is unresolved. The CDR3 is 14 residues long. V dropped 0 bases and J dropped 5 bases, with 11 bases sitting between them. Germline V CDR1 and CDR2: SGHDT, YYEEEE. The CDR3 reads CASSLGPVGTEAFF. In DNA form, the CDR3 reads TGTGCCAGCAGCTTGGGGCCTGTAGGGACTGAAGCTTTCTTT. Complete variable domain (other parts from reference TRBV5-6 and TRBJ1-1): DAGVTQSPTHLIKTRGQQVTLRCSPKSGHDTVSWYQQALGQGPQFIFQYYEEEERQRGNFPDRFSGHQFPNYSSELNVNALLLGDSALYLCASSLGPVGTEAFFGQGTRLTVV.

The table lists this clonotype with a few counts. CDR3 coding DNA: TGTGCCACCAAGAAGGGACAGGCCCTTCTGAGGACTGAAGCTTTCTTT. Its protein is CATKKGQALLRTEAFF. This sequence joins TRBV7-2 and TRBJ1-1, with 8 nucleotides matching TRBD1. The CDR3 covers 16 residues. V was pared by 10 bases and J by 5 bases, with 18 bases of the junction left unmatched. CDR1 and CDR2 (germline): SGHTA, FQGNSA.

The V and J genes are TRBV28 and TRBJ1-1; D is ambiguous. V gave up 6 bases and J gave up 1 base, with 12 bases separating them. CDR3 length equals 14 residues. Germline CDR1 and CDR2: MDHEN and SYDVKM. In DNA, the CDR3 is TGTGCCAGCAGCCGGACCGCGCCGAACACTGAAGCTTTCTTT. Encoded protein: CASSRTAPNTEAFF.

This clonotype was detected only a few times. This rearrangement joins TRBV20-1 to TRBJ2-5; no reliable D call. The CDR3 spans 13 residues. With 6 bases removed from V and 5 bases from J, the gap between germline ends came to 16 bases. Germline V CDR1 and CDR2: DFQATT, SNEGSKA (reference sequence). CDR3 amino acids: CSAAPAPLETQYF. The CDR3 nucleotides are TGCAGTGCGGCCCCGGCTCCCCTGGAGACCCAGTACTTC.

In this sample, this clonotype turned up a few times. The chain combines TRBV6-5 with TRBJ2-3; tentatively, D is TRBD2 (5 bases). V lost 2 bases and J 2 bases, leaving 14 bases between the germline ends. Germline CDR1 and CDR2: MNHEY and SVGAGI. The CDR3 is 16 residues long. CDR3 nucleotide sequence: TGTGCCAGCAGTTACGATCTCTGGGAGACCACAGATACGCAGTATTTT. It encodes CASSYDLWETTDTQYF.

The rearrangement links TRBV20-1 to TRBJ1-6; D uncertain. This CDR3 is 12 amino acids long. V was pared by 2 bases and J by 14 bases, with 13 bases between. Per the germline V gene, CDR1 is DFQATT and CDR2 is SNEGSKA (reference sequence). As DNA, the CDR3 is TGCAGTGCTAGACCCAGCCTCCTCACCCTCCACTTT. Its translation is CSARPSLLTLHF.

The V gene is TRBV4-1, the J gene TRBJ1-5, with 9 bases aligning to TRBD1. With 2 bases clipped from V and 5 bases from J, the junction kept 7 bases outside the gene matches. Per germline, CDR1 MGHRA and CDR2 YSYEKL. The CDR3 loop spans 16 amino acids. CDR3 residues: CASSQYSGQGHQPQHF. CDR3 nucleotides: TGCGCCAGCAGCCAATATTCGGGACAGGGCCATCAGCCCCAGCATTTT.

The V call is TRBV28, the J call TRBJ2-3; D gene ambiguous. Germline V gives CDR1 MDHEN, CDR2 SYDVKM. The CDR3 loop spans 16 amino acids. Trimming shortened V by 4 bases and J by 3 bases, and 17 bases separated the two germline ends. As DNA, the CDR3 is TGTGCCAGCAGTTCCTCCGCTTGGCTGGGGACAGATACGCAGTATTTT. This translates into CASSSSAWLGTDTQYF.

This chain joins TRBV11-2 and TRBJ2-2, with D unclear. CDR3 length equals 14 residues. CDR1 SGHAT and CDR2 FQNNGV come from the germline V gene. CDR3 amino acids: CTFCFRSGAGELFF. The CDR3, as DNA: TGTACCTTCTGTTTTCGTTCTGGGGCCGGGGAGCTGTTTTTT.

The chain combines TRBV27 with TRBJ1-1, with 8 bases identical to TRBD1. The V gene end was trimmed by 6 bases and the J gene end by 0 bases; junction bases not matched to a gene: 9. CDR1 and CDR2 from the germline V gene are MNHEY and SMNVEV (reference sequence). This CDR3 has 16 amino acids. This CDR3 reads CASRQKTGVVNTEAFF. CDR3 DNA: TGTGCCAGCAGGCAGAAGACAGGGGTGGTGAACACTGAAGCTTTCTTT.

CDR3 sequence reads: CASSDGQFEKLFF. The DNA of the CDR3 is TGCGCCAGCAGCGACGGACAGTTTGAAAAACTGTTTTTT. V gene TRBV5-1 combines with J gene TRBJ1-4, with a weak D call TRBD1 (6 bases). Germline V gene lookup returns CDR1 SGHRS and CDR2 YFSETQ. V was trimmed by 4 bases and J by 7 bases, leaving 11 bases between them. The CDR3 spans 13 residues.

This clonotype was seen only a few times. Here the CDR3 reads CASSQDDGTQYF. DNA of the CDR3: TGTGCCAGCAGCCAAGACGATGGTACGCAGTATTTT. The gene calls are TRBV4-2 and TRBJ2-3; D is undetermined. The V gene's germline CDR1 is LGHNA and CDR2 YNFKEQ. This CDR3 has 12 amino acids. V shed 0 bases and J shed 8 bases, with 6 bases lying between them.

This clonotype has more than one count but fewer than ten. The chain joins TRBV10-3 to TRBJ2-7; D possibly corresponds to TRBD1 (6 bases). Per germline, CDR1 ENHRY and CDR2 SYGVKD. The CDR3 loop spans 16 amino acids. With 4 bases removed from V and 2 bases from J, the gap between germline ends came to 18 bases. The CDR3 here is CAISVVEGVPAYEQYF. The CDR3 DNA is TGTGCCATCAGTGTTGTAGAGGGGGTTCCCGCCTACGAGCAGTACTTC.

This clonotype was seen more than once but under ten times. The chain combines TRBV25-1 with TRBJ2-3, with 7 bases identical to TRBD2. This CDR3 region has 15 residues. CDR1 and CDR2 from the germline V gene are MGHDK and SYGVNS. V lost 1 base to trimming and J lost 5 bases; unmatched junction nucleotides: 6. In nucleotides, the CDR3 is TGTGCCAGCAGTGAATCCGGGGGGTTGGGAGATACGCAGTATTTT. Translation: CASSESGGLGDTQYF.

This clonotype was picked up many times. The junction shows a germline mismatch at one end, possibly a read error. The chain is built from TRBV5-1 and TRBJ2-3, with 7 bases fitting TRBD2. The CDR3 totals 12 residues. Germline V gene lookup returns CDR1 SGHRS and CDR2 YFSETQ. The CDR3 coding sequence is TGTGCCAGCAGTCCCGGGGGGGATACGCAGTATTTT. This codes for CASSPGGDTQYF.